This T cell receptor (beta chain) is from a study of blood T cell repertoires in COVID-19. Assay: immunoSEQ multiplex PCR; the TCRdb copy retains only in-frame clones and omits some. This repertoire shows fewer than 250,000 clones, under 80% found once; its top ten account for roughly 12%. The CDR3 has 14 amino acids. V was cut by 4 bases and J by 2 bases, with 11 bases left in between. Per germline, CDR1 SGHDN and CDR2 FVKESK. This TCR was recovered from a woman in her forties or fifties with acute or convalescent COVID-19. Sequencing input: peripheral blood. J is TRBJ1-1 and V is TRBV14; TRBD1 might be the D (6 bases). CDR3: CASSLPGQNTEAFF. For the CDR3, the DNA is TGTGCCAGCAGCCTCCCGGGACAAAACACTGAAGCTTTCTTT. Full variable domain (rest looked up from reference TRBV14 and TRBJ1-1): EAGVTQFPSHSVIEKGQTVTLRCDPISGHDNLYWYRRVMGKEIKFLLHFVKESKQDESGMPNNRFLAERTGGTYSTLKVQPAELEDSGVYFCASSLPGQNTEAFFGQGTRLTVV.